The 23 T cell receptor beta chains in this list originate from one sample, sequenced in a study of tissue T cells after allogeneic stem cell transplantation. Time point noted: mouse harvest day 14 after allogeneic transplant. Each mouse received 10^7 T-cell-depleted marrow cells plus 10^6 splenic CD5+ T cells by tail vein. Produced via immunoSEQ multiplex PCR; TCRdb's table is partial and in-frame only. This table has 4,300 or so clones, 45% appearing once. What was sequenced was gut tissue. All receptors come from a female BALB/c mouse given C57BL/6 T cells with graft-versus-host disease after an allogeneic hematopoietic cell transplant.

Regarding this clone: The gene names given are mouse names. The sequence runs out 1 residue before the end of the CDR3; the remainder is reconstructed from the germline J gene. This chain uses TRBV26 with TRBJ2-7; 9 bases align to TRBD1. Germline CDR1 is KGHPV and CDR2 is FQNQEV (reference sequence). Trimming at V came to 4 bases and at J to 4 bases, leaving 8 bases not matched to a gene. The CDR3 contains 15 residues. CDR3 amino acids: CASSPPGTGSYEQYF. The sequenced part of the CDR3 DNA is TGTGCCAGCAGTCCTCCCGGGACAGGGAGTTATGAACAGTAC.

This clone is labeled as medium-sized (0.01 to 0.1%). Gene names and germline refer to mouse. The read falls 1 residue short of the CDR3 end, and the missing part is taken from the germline J gene. The J gene is TRBJ2-5, the V gene TRBV26, with D unclear. The V gene lost 2 bases and the J gene lost 3 bases, with 6 bases spanning the gap. CDR1 and CDR2 from the germline V gene are KGHPV and FQNQEV (reference sequence). CDR3 length: 13 residues. The CDR3 bases that were read are TGTGCCAGCAGTCTGAACAGTCAAGACACCCAGTAC. Translated, it gives CASSLNSQDTQY. From start to end, the CDR3 is CASSLNSQDTQYF. The entire variable domain, with the rest obtained from reference TRBV26 and TRBJ2-5, is as follows: NSKVIQTPRYLVKGQGQKAKMRCIPEKGHPVVFWYQQNKNNEFKFLINFQNQEVLQQIDMTEKRFSAECPSNSPCSLEIQSSEAGDSALYLCASSLNSQDTQYFGPGTRLLVL.

A remark on this clone: Gene labels here are mouse ones. The read comes to an end 1 residue before the CDR3 does, leaving the germline J gene to fill in the end. The rearrangement links TRBV26 to TRBJ1-3, with D possibly TRBD1 on 6 matching bases. CDR3 length: 14 residues. From germline, CDR1 is KGHPV and CDR2 FQNQEV (reference sequence). The V end lost 2 bases, the J end lost 4 bases, and 9 bases lay between the germline ends. Partial CDR3 DNA: TGTGCCAGCAGTCTGCCAGGGGTGGGAAATACGCTCTAT. Its translation is CASSLPGVGNTLY. In full, the CDR3 is CASSLPGVGNTLYF.

Turning to this clone: The genes and germline here are from mouse. The observed sequence ends 1 residue before the CDR3 terminus, with the missing tail filled in from the germline J gene. The rearrangement uses TRBV26 and TRBJ1-1; D perhaps matches TRBD1 (5 bases). This CDR3 comprises 13 residues. The V and J ends lost 4 bases and 5 bases respectively, with 11 bases between them. Germline-derived CDR1 and CDR2 are KGHPV and FQNQEV (reference sequence). CDR3 loop: CASSPPQGTEVFF. The covered CDR3 bases are TGTGCCAGCAGTCCGCCCCAGGGAACAGAAGTCTTC.

Regarding this clone: Gene and germline names: mouse. The read falls 1 residue short of the CDR3 end, and the missing part is taken from the germline J gene. The V call is TRBV13-2, the J call TRBJ2-7, with 9 bases identical to TRBD2. CDR1 NNHNN and CDR2 SYGAGS come from the germline V gene (reference sequence). The ends lost 3 bases at V and 7 bases at J; junction bases unmatched: 5. This CDR3 is 13 amino acids long. CDR3 loop: CASGGTGDGEQYF. Partial CDR3 DNA: TGTGCCAGCGGTGGGACTGGGGACGGCGAACAGTAC.

This clone was counted a few times. Gene labels here are mouse ones. The read ends 1 residue shy of where the CDR3 ends; the end is completed using the germline J gene. V gene TRBV13-1 combines with J gene TRBJ2-4; 7 bases are a match to TRBD2. The length of the CDR3 is 14 residues. With 0 bases clipped from V and 6 bases from J, the junction kept 4 bases outside the gene matches. Looked up from germline, CDR1 is NSHNY and CDR2 is SYGAGN. The covered CDR3 bases are TGTGCCAGCAGTGATGGGGGGGGGAGGAACACCTTGTAC. This gives the protein CASSDGGGRNTLY. In full, the CDR3 is CASSDGGGRNTLYF.

With regard to this clone: The gene symbols are mouse symbols. The read finishes 1 residue shy of the CDR3 end, and the germline J gene is used to complete it. The chain links TRBV3 to TRBJ2-3, with D uncertain. The CDR3 runs to 14 residues. Germline assignment: CDR1 SNHLY and CDR2 FYNGKV (reference sequence). V lost 3 bases and J 0 bases, leaving 7 bases between the germline ends. CDR3 sequence reads: CASSFGHSAETLYF. CDR3 DNA (partial): TGTGCCAGCAGCTTTGGTCATAGTGCAGAAACGCTGTAT.

A note on this clone: Any gene name here is a mouse gene name. The read ends 1 residue early relative to the CDR3; the germline J gene fills the gap. V and J are TRBV19 and TRBJ1-6; no clear D gene. TRBJ1-6 falls under the ORF class, with uncertain function. V lost 5 bases to trimming and J lost 4 bases, with 4 bases between them. The CDR3 totals 12 residues. The germline gives CDR1 FNHDT, CDR2 SITEND (reference sequence). The CDR3 DNA, read in part, is TGTGCCAGCAGGAAATATAATTCGCCCCTCTAC. This codes for CASRKYNSPLY. The CDR3 in its entirety is CASRKYNSPLYF.

This clone was found a few times. Germline and genes: mouse. The read comes to an end 1 residue before the CDR3 does, leaving the germline J gene to fill in the end. V gene TRBV3 combines with J gene TRBJ1-2, with D possibly TRBD1 on 5 matching bases. Germline-derived CDR1 and CDR2 are SNHLY and FYNGKV (reference sequence). This CDR3 has 13 residues. The germline V and J ends were trimmed by 5 bases and 1 base, with 8 bases remaining between them. CDR3 bases read: TGTGCCAGCAGCCCCGACAGAAACTCCGACTACACC. This codes for CASSPDRNSDYT. The whole CDR3 sequence is CASSPDRNSDYTF.

On this clone itself: Here the gene names and germline are mouse. The missing CDR3 end, 1 residue past where the read stops, is filled in from the germline J gene. This sequence joins TRBV13-2 and TRBJ2-2, with 10 bases identical to TRBD1. The CDR3 loop spans 15 amino acids. The V segment lost 0 bases and the J segment 7 bases; nucleotides outside the gene matches: 3. Germline loops: CDR1 NNHNN, CDR2 SYGAGS (reference sequence). The DNA read from the CDR3 is TGTGCCAGCGGTGATGGTGGGACAGGGGACGGGCAGCTCTAC. Translating gives CASGDGGTGDGQLY. In full, the CDR3 reads CASGDGGTGDGQLYF.

A remark on this clone: These gene names are mouse names. Read data end 1 residue before the CDR3 end; the end is taken from the germline J gene. The chain has TRBV2 and TRBJ1-1; D unresolved. The V and J ends lost 0 bases and 4 bases respectively, with 6 bases between them. The CDR3 is 13 amino acids. Germline V gene sequence: CDR1 LGHNA, CDR2 YSYQKL. Incomplete CDR3 DNA: TGTGCCAGCAGCCAAGACCGGGGCACAGAAGTCTTC. Amino acid sequence: CASSQDRGTEVF. The entire CDR3 protein is CASSQDRGTEVFF.

As for this clone: The listed genes are named as in mouse. The read finishes 1 residue shy of the CDR3 end, and the germline J gene is used to complete it. V and J are TRBV4 and TRBJ2-3; 10 bases map to TRBD2. CDR1 and CDR2 (germline): LGHDT, YNNKQL (reference sequence). Trimming took 8 bases from V and 4 from J; bases not matched to a gene: 12. This CDR3 has 16 amino acids. The CDR3: CASRFGLGASPETLYF. CDR3 bases read: TGTGCCAGCCGCTTCGGACTGGGGGCTAGTCCAGAAACGCTGTAT.

Comment on this clone: Gene names are mouse gene names. CDR3 amino acids: CASSLTGFAEQFF. CDR3 DNA (partial): TGTGCCAGCAGTCTCACAGGGTTTGCTGAGCAGTTC. The gene calls are TRBV26 and TRBJ2-1; maybe TRBD1 (6 bases). The CDR3 is cut off 1 residue early in the read; its end comes from the germline J gene. V was pared by 3 bases and J by 6 bases, with 9 bases between. The germline V gene has CDR1 KGHPV and CDR2 FQNQEV (reference sequence). This CDR3 contains 13 residues.

On this clone itself: Gene names are mouse gene names. Read coverage stops 1 residue before the CDR3 terminus; the germline J gene supplies the remainder. This chain joins TRBV19 and TRBJ2-5; 14 bases align to TRBD2. The CDR3 is made up of 17 amino acids. The V gene end was trimmed by 4 bases and the J gene end by 2 bases; junction bases not matched to a gene: 6. Germline assignment: CDR1 FNHDT and CDR2 SITEND (reference sequence). The CDR3 sequence: CASSRDWGGAGQDTQYF. The sequenced CDR3 bases are TGTGCCAGCAGTCGGGACTGGGGGGGCGCCGGCCAAGACACCCAGTAC.

As concerns this clone: The gene names here belong to mouse. The read ends 1 residue before the CDR3 terminus; that terminus is restored from the germline J gene. The J gene is TRBJ2-5, the V gene TRBV4; D call uncertain. Looked up from germline, CDR1 is LGHDT and CDR2 is YNNKQL (reference sequence). V shed 5 bases and J shed 1 base, with 1 base lying between them. This CDR3 region has 11 residues. CDR3 region: CASSDQDTQYF. CDR3 DNA (partial): TGTGCCAGCAGCGACCAAGACACCCAGTAC.

About this clone itself: Each gene name is a mouse one. The read ends 1 residue before the CDR3 terminus; that terminus is restored from the germline J gene. The chain joins TRBV20 to TRBJ1-1, with D possibly TRBD1 on 5 matching bases. Trimming took off 2 bases at V and 1 base at J, with 5 bases between the two ends. This CDR3 has 12 amino acids. Germline assignment: CDR1 GFQATS and CDR2 STVNSAI. CDR3 residues: CGARQGNTEVFF. Partial CDR3 DNA: TGTGGTGCTAGGCAGGGGAACACAGAAGTCTTC.

As concerns this clone: Mouse names are used for the genes. The read falls 1 residue short of the CDR3 end, and the missing part is taken from the germline J gene. The gene calls are TRBV26 and TRBJ1-3; 11 bases agree with TRBD1. Trimming cost V 0 bases and J 2 bases; bases outside gene matches: 3. CDR3 size: 17 residues. Germline values: CDR1 KGHPV, CDR2 FQNQEV (reference sequence). CDR3 bases read: TGTGCCAGCAGTCTGTCGAAGGGACAGGGGGCTGGAAATACGCTCTAT. Encoded protein: CASSLSKGQGAGNTLY. The CDR3 as a whole reads CASSLSKGQGAGNTLYF.

A remark on this clone: Germline and genes: mouse. The observed sequence ends 1 residue before the CDR3 terminus, with the missing tail filled in from the germline J gene. The V gene is TRBV26, the J gene TRBJ1-6; TRBD1 agrees at 7 bases. TRBJ1-6 is given ORF status, its function remaining uncertain. The CDR3 is made up of 14 amino acids. Germline CDR1 is KGHPV and CDR2 is FQNQEV (reference sequence). V lost 4 bases, J lost 6 bases, and 3 bases stayed unmatched. This CDR3 reads CASSPGTVNSPLYF. The part of the CDR3 DNA that was read is TGTGCCAGCAGTCCGGGGACAGTTAATTCGCCCCTCTAC.

As to this clone: Mismatch with germline at one junction end may stem from a read error. Gene names and germline refer to mouse. The CDR3 extends 1 residue past the end of the read, so its final part is completed from the germline J gene. The chain recombines TRBV31 with TRBJ2-1, with 7 bases that match TRBD2. Per germline, CDR1 GKSSPN and CDR2 SITVG. The CDR3 has 15 residues. The covered CDR3 bases are TGTGCCTGGGGTCTACCTGGGGGTAACTATGCTGAGCAGTTC. Its protein is CAWGLPGGNYAEQF. The whole CDR3 reads CAWGLPGGNYAEQFF.

This clone was counted a few times. Gene names are the mouse ones. The CDR3 end lies 1 residue beyond the end of the read and is filled in from the germline J gene. V and J are TRBV26 and TRBJ2-2; 7 bases map to TRBD1. Losses at the gene ends were 1 base for V and 0 bases for J; bases not matched to a gene: 2. This CDR3 has 16 amino acids. Germline V lookup: CDR1 KGHPV, CDR2 FQNQEV (reference sequence). The part of the CDR3 DNA that was read is TGTGCCAGCAGTCTGTTCGGACAGGCAAACACCGGGCAGCTCTAC. This gives the protein CASSLFGQANTGQLY. The whole CDR3 reads CASSLFGQANTGQLYF.

On this clone itself: Any gene name here is a mouse gene name. The read terminates 1 residue before the CDR3 end, so the remaining end is supplied by the germline J gene. The chain employs TRBV26 and TRBJ1-2, with TRBD1 matching over 9 bases. V was clipped by 4 bases and J by 5 bases; unmatched bases: 8. The CDR3 length is 15 residues. CDR1 and CDR2 (germline): KGHPV, FQNQEV (reference sequence). The sequenced part of the CDR3 DNA is TGTGCCAGCAGTCACAACAGGGGGCTAGGGTCCGACTACACC. Protein: CASSHNRGLGSDYT. The full CDR3 sequence reads CASSHNRGLGSDYTF.

This clone was observed a handful of times. The genes are named according to mouse. Sequencing ends 1 residue short of the CDR3 end; the germline J gene provides the rest. The J gene is TRBJ2-7, the V gene TRBV5; 8 bases align to TRBD2. Germline V gives CDR1 LGHNA, CDR2 YNLKQL (reference sequence). CDR3 length: 14 residues. V shed 1 base and J 4 bases; nucleotides not matched to a gene: 3. The CDR3 protein is CASSQGGLGYEQYF. The CDR3 bases that were read are TGTGCCAGCAGCCAAGGAGGACTGGGTTATGAACAGTAC.

Turning to this clone: Gene names denote mouse genes. The sequenced fragment ends 1 residue before the CDR3 boundary, so the rest is inferred from the germline J gene. The chain employs TRBV5 and TRBJ2-4, with 12 nucleotides matching TRBD2. This CDR3 has 15 residues. With 4 bases clipped from V and 7 bases from J, the junction kept 6 bases outside the gene matches. Germline values: CDR1 LGHNA, CDR2 YNLKQL (reference sequence). The CDR3 here is CASSPGTGGPYTLYF. The CDR3 DNA, read in part, is TGTGCCAGCAGCCCCGGGACTGGGGGGCCGTACACCTTGTAC.